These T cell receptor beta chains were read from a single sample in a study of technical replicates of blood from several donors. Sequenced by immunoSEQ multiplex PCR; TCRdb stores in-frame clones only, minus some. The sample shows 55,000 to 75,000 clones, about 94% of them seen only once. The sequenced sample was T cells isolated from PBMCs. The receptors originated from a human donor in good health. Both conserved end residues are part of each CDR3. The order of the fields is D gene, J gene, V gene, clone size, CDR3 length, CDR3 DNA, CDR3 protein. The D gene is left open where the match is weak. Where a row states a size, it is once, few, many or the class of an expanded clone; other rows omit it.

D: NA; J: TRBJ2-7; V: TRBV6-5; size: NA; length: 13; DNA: TGTGCCAGCAGCCCCAGGGGGGACTACGAGCAGTACTTC; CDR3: CASSPRGDYEQYF
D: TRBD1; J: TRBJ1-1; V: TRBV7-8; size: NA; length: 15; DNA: TGTGCCAGCAGCTTCTCGGACAGGGAATTATCTGAAGCTTTCTTT; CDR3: CASSFSDRELSEAFF
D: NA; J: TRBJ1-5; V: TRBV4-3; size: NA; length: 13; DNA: TGCGCCAGCAGCCAAGATGTTAGGGGACCCCAGCATTTT; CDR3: CASSQDVRGPQHF
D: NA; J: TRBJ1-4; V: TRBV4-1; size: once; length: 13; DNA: TGCGCCAGCAGCCAAGTCCTGGGCGAAAAACTGTTTTTT; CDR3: CASSQVLGEKLFF
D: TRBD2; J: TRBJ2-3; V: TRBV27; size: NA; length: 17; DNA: TGTGCCAGCAGTCCGAATTCTGCGGGAGGAATCACAGATACGCAGTATTTT; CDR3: CASSPNSAGGITDTQYF
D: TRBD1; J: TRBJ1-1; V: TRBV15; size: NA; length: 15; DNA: TGTGCCACCAGCAGAGTACGACAGGGGGTCCCTGAAGCTTTCTTT; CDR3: CATSRVRQGVPEAFF
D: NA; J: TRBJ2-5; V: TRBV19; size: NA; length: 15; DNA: TGTGCCAGTAGGCAAGTGCATAGTTTGAGAGAGACCCAGTACTTC; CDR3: CASRQVHSLRETQYF
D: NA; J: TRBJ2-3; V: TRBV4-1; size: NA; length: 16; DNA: TGCGCCAGCAGCCAAGACTGGGGGGAGAACCCAGATACGCAGTATTTT; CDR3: CASSQDWGENPDTQYF
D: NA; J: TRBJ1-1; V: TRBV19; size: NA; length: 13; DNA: TGTGCCAGTAATGGGCTGTCTGGGCATGGAGCTTTCTTT; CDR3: CASNGLSGHGAFF
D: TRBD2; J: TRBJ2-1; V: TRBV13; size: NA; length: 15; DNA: TGTGCCAGCAGTAGAAGCGGGACCCCCTACAATGAGCAGTTCTTC; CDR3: CASSRSGTPYNEQFF
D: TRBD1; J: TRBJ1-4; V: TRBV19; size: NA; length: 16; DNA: TGTGCCAGTAGTTCGGGACAGGGGGACACTAATGAAAAACTGTTTTTT; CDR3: CASSSGQGDTNEKLFF
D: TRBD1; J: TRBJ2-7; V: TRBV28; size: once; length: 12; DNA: TGTGCCAGCAGTTTAAGGGGGCAGGAGCAGTACTTC; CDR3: CASSLRGQEQYF
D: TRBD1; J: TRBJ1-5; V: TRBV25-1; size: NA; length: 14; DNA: TGTGCCAGCAGTGATACAGGGGCGAGTCAGCCCCAGCATTTT; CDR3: CASSDTGASQPQHF
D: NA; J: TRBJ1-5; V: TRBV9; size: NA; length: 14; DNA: TGTGCCAGCAGCGTTTACGCGGGAATTCAGCCCCAGCATTTT; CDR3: CASSVYAGIQPQHF
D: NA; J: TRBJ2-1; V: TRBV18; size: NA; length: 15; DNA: TGTGCCAGCTCACCATGGGCAGGGCGGATAAATGAGCAGTTCTTC; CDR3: CASSPWAGRINEQFF
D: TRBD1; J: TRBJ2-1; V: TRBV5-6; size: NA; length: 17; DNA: TGTGCCAGCAGCTTAGCCGGGACAGTGGGGAAATACAATGAGCAGTTCTTC; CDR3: CASSLAGTVGKYNEQFF